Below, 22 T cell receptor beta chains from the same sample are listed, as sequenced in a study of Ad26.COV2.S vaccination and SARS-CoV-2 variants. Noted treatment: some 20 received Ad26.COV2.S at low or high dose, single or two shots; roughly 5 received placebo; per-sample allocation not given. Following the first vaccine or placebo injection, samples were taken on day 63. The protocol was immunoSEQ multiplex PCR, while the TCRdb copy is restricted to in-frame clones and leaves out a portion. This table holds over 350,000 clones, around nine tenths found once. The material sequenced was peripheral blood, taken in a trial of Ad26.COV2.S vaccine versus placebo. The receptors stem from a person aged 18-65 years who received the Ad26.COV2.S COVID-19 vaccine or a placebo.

The CDR3 is CASTPLQGGGNTIYF. The CDR3 DNA sequence: TGTGCCAGCACCCCCCTTCAGGGAGGCGGAAACACCATATATTTT. The chain has TRBV27 and TRBJ1-3, with D tentatively TRBD1 (5 bases). The CDR3 is 15 residues long. In germline, CDR1 is MNHEY, CDR2 SMNVEV (reference sequence). Trimming shortened V by 7 bases and J by 4 bases, and 17 bases separated the two germline ends.

The CDR3 is CASSFSGGDYNEQFF. The CDR3 nucleotides read TGTGCCAGCAGCTTTAGCGGGGGGGACTACAATGAGCAGTTCTTC. V is TRBV11-1 and J is TRBJ2-1; 11 bases are shared with TRBD2. The CDR3 is 15 residues long. The germline V gene encodes CDR1 SGHAT and CDR2 FQDESV (reference sequence). V was pared by 3 bases and J by 3 bases, with 1 base of the junction left unmatched.

This CDR3 reads CASTPGGNEKLFF. CDR3 DNA sequence: TGTGCCTCCACCCCGGGCGGGAATGAAAAACTGTTTTTT. The chain links TRBV7-9 to TRBJ1-4; D remains ambiguous. The CDR3 sequence is 13 residues long. Trimming removed 11 bases from V and 5 bases from J, with 15 bases in between. Per the germline V gene, CDR1 is SEHNR and CDR2 is FQNEAQ (reference sequence).

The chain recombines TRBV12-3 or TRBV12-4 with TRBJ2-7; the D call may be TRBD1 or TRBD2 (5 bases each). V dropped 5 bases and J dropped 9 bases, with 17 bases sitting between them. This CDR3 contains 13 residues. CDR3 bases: TGTGCCAGCAGTGCCGGGACCATGAAGAGGCAGTACTTC. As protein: CASSAGTMKRQYF.

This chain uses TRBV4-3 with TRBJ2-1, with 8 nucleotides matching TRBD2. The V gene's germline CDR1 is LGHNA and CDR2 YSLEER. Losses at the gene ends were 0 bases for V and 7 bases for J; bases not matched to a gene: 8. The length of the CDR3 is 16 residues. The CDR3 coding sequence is TGCGCCAGCAGCCAAGATAGGGCGGGGGGTCAAAATGAGCAGTTCTTC. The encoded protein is CASSQDRAGGQNEQFF.

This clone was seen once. The CDR3 nucleotides read TGTGCCTGGAGGGGGAGGGGGACCAAAAACATTCAGTACTTC. Translation gives CAWRGRGTKNIQYF. The chain joins TRBV30 to TRBJ2-4, with a tentative D call TRBD2 (7 bases). Looked up from germline, CDR1 is GTSNPN and CDR2 is SVGIG (reference sequence). The V end lost 3 bases, the J end lost 2 bases, and 11 bases lay between the germline ends. CDR3 length: 14 amino acids.

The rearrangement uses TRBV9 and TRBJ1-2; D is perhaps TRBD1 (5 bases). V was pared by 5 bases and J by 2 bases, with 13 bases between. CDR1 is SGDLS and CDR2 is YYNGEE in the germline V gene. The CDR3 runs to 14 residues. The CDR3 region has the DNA TGTGCCAGCAGTCGGGACGCAGTAAACTATGGCTACACCTTC. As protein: CASSRDAVNYGYTF.

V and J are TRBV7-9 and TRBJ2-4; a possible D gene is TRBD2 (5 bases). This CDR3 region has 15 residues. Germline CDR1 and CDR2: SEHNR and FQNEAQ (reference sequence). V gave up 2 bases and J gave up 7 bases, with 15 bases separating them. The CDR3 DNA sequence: TGTGCCAGCAGCTTACCACCGGGGAAGGAGAACATTCAGTACTTC. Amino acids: CASSLPPGKENIQYF.

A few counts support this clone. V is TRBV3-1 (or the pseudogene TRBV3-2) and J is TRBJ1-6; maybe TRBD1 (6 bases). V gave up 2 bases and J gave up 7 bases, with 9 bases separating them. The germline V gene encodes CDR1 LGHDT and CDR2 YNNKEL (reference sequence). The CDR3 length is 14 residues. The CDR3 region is CASSQTGQNSPLHF. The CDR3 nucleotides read TGTGCCAGCAGCCAAACAGGGCAGAATTCACCCCTCCACTTT.

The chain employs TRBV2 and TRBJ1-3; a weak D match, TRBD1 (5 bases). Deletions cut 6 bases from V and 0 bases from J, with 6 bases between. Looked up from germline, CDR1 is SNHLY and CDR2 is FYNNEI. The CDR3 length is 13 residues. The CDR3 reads CASRGDSGNTIYF. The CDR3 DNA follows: TGTGCCAGCAGAGGGGACTCTGGAAACACCATATATTTT.

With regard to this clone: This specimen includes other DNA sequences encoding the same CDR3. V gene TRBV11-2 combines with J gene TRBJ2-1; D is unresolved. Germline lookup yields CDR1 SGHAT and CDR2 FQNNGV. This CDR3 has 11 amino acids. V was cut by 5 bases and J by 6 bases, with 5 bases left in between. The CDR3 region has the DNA TGTGCCAGCAGCCTGGGCAATGAGCAGTTCTTC. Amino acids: CASSLGNEQFF.

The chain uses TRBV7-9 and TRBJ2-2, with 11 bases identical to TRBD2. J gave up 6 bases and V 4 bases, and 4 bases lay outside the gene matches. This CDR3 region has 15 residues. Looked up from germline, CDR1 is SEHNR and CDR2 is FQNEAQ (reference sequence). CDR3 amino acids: CASSSTSGVSGELFF. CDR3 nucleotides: TGTGCCAGCAGCTCGACTAGCGGGGTTTCCGGGGAGCTGTTTTTT.

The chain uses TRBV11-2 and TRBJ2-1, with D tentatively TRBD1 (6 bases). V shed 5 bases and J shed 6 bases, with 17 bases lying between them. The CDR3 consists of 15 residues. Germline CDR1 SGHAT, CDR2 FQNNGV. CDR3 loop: CASSPAGGGPNEQFF. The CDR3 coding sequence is TGTGCCAGCAGCCCAGCCGGTGGGGGCCCCAATGAGCAGTTCTTC.

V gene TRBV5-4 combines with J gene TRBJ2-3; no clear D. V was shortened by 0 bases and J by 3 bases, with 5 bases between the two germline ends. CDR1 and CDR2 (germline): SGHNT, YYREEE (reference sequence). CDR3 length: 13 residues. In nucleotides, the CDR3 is TGTGCCAGCAGCTTGGTAGGGACAGATACGCAGTATTTT. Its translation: CASSLVGTDTQYF. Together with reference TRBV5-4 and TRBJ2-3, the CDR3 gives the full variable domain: ETGVTQSPTHLIKTRGQQVTLRCSSQSGHNTVSWYQQALGQGPQFIFQYYREEENGRGNFPPRFSGLQFPNYSSELNVNALELDDSALYLCASSLVGTDTQYFGPGTRLTVL.

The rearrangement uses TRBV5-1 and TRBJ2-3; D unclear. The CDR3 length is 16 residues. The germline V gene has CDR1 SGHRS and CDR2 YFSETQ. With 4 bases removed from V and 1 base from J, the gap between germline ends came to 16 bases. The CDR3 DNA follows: TGCGCCAGCAGCCTAAAGACCCAGCAGGGCACAGATACGCAGTATTTT. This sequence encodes CASSLKTQQGTDTQYF.

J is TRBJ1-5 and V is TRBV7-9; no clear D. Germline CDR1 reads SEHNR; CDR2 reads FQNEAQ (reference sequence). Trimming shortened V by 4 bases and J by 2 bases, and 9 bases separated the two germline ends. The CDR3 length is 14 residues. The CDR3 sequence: CASSSGVGNQPQHF. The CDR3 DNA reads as TGTGCCAGCAGCTCTGGGGTCGGCAATCAGCCCCAGCATTTT. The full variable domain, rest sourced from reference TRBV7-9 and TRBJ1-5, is DTGVSQNPRHKITKRGQNVTFRCDPISEHNRLYWYRQTLGQGPEFLTYFQNEAQLEKSRLLSDRFSAERPKGSFSTLEIQRTEQGDSAMYLCASSSGVGNQPQHFGDGTRLSIL.

The CDR3 protein is CASSIQGGTGELFF. The CDR3 DNA is TGTGCCAGCAGCATCCAGGGGGGGACTGGGGAGCTGTTTTTT. The chain joins TRBV5-4 to TRBJ2-2; D is possibly TRBD1 or TRBD2 (7 bases each). Per the germline V gene, CDR1 is SGHNT and CDR2 is YYREEE (reference sequence). V lost 4 bases and J 8 bases, leaving 15 bases between the germline ends. This CDR3 contains 14 residues.

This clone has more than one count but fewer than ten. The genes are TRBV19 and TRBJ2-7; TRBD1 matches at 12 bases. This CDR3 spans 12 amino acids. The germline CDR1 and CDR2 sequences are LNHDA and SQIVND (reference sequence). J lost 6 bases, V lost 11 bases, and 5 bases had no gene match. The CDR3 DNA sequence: TGTGCCTCCGGGACAGGGGGCTCCGAGCAGTACTTC. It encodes CASGTGGSEQYF.

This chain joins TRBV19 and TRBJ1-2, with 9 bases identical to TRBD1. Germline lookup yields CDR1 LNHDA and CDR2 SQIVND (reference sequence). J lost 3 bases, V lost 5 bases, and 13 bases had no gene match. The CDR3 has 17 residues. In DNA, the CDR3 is TGTGCCAGTAGTCGCGGGACAGGGCACCTAGCGGACTATGGCTACACCTTC. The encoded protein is CASSRGTGHLADYGYTF.

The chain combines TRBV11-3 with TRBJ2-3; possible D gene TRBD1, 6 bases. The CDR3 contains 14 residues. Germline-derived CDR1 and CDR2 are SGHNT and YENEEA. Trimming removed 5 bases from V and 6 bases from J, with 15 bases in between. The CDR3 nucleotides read TGTGCCAGCAGCGTAACAAACAGGGCTGATACGCAGTATTTT. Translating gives CASSVTNRADTQYF.

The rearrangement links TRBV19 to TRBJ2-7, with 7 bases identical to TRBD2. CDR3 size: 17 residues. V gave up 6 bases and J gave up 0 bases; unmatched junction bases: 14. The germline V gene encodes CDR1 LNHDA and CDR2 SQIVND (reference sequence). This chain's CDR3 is CASSSLWASGSSYEQYF. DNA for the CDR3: TGTGCCAGTAGCAGTCTATGGGCTAGCGGCAGCTCCTACGAGCAGTACTTC.

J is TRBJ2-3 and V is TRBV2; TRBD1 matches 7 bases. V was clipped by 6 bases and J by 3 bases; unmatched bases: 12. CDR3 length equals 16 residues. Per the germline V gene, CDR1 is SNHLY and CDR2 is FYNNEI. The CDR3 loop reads CASSSSGTEFTDTQYF. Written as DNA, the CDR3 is TGTGCCAGCAGCTCATCCGGGACAGAATTTACAGATACGCAGTATTTT.